This entry is about one T cell receptor (beta chain). The data originate from a study of blood T cell repertoires in COVID-19. Study details: Samples came from the United States, Italy and Spain, spanning acute and convalescent COVID-19. T cells, B-cell-depleted T cells, or PBMCs supplied cDNA or gDNA.

Methods used by the authors: Reference gene primers were amplified, and this amplification served to estimate nucleated cell counts. TCRdb's table, derived via immunoSEQ multiplex PCR, lists solely in-frame clones and lacks some. That table supplies the V and J calls and clone size; D and trimming were determined from the DNA. The sample has more than 110,000 clones, more than 75% seen once. The sequenced sample consisted of peripheral blood. The receptor was isolated from a man of 80 years or more with acute or convalescent COVID-19.

CDR3 sequence: CAISVGQGGDTEAFF. CDR3 DNA sequence: TGTGCCATCAGTGTTGGACAGGGCGGAGACACTGAAGCTTTCTTT. This chain uses TRBV10-3 with TRBJ1-1, with TRBD1 matching 8 bases. The V segment lost 4 bases and the J segment 3 bases; nucleotides outside the gene matches: 7. The CDR3 runs 15 residues. Per germline, CDR1 ENHRY and CDR2 SYGVKD.